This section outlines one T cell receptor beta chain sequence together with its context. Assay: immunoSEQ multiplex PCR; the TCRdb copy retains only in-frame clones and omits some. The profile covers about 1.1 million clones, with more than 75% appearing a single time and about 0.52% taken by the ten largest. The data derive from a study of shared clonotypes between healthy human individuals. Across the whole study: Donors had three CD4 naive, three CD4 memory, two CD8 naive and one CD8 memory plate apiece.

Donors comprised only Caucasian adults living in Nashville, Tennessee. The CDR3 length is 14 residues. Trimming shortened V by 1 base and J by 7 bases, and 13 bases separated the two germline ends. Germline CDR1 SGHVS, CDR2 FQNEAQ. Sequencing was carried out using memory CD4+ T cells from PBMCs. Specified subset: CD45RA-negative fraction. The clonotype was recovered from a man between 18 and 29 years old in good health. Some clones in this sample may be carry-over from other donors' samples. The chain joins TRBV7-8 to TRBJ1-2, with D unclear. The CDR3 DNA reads TGTGCCAGCAGCTTAGGGGAAAGGATGAGTGGCTACACCTTC. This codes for CASSLGERMSGYTF.